This TCR beta chain was found in a study of blood T cell repertoires in COVID-19. Study summary: The origin of the acute and convalescent COVID-19 samples was the United States, Italy and Spain. PBMCs, B-cell-depleted T cells, or T cells provided the cDNA or gDNA that made up the material.

Authors' methods: Estimates of nucleated cell counts were drawn from the amplification of reference gene primers. The method was immunoSEQ multiplex PCR; TCRdb's version includes in-frame clones alone and lacks a portion of them. That table gives V, J and clone size, and the DNA gave D and trimming. The sample includes roughly 43,000 clones, around 89% of them seen just once. The source material was peripheral blood. This TCR derives from a human donor in a cohort sampled during active COVID-19.

The DNA of the CDR3 is TGTGCCAGCAGCTTGCTAGCCTTGCGGGGGGGTTTAAATGAGCAGTTCTTC. As protein: CASSLLALRGGLNEQFF. The J gene is TRBJ2-1, the V gene TRBV5-6; 9 nucleotides align to TRBD2. The CDR3 has 17 amino acids. Germline CDR1 SGHDT, CDR2 YYEEEE. With 1 base clipped from V and 7 bases from J, the junction kept 12 bases outside the gene matches.